Listed here are 20 T cell receptor beta chains from one sample, sequenced in a study of cytomegalovirus exposure and HLA in healthy donors. This PCR relied on a set of 60 Vbeta primers and 13 Jbeta primers. Assay: immunoSEQ multiplex PCR; the TCRdb copy retains only in-frame clones and omits some. The sample comprises about 140,000 clones, 70% of which are singletons, and about 1.5% rests with the top ten. Sample: PBMCs. These receptors were obtained from a woman in her twenties or thirties in good health and CMV-seronegative.

This clone turned up a few times. V usage is TRBV4-2 and J usage is TRBJ2-7; D is possibly TRBD2 (6 bases). Trimming cost V 4 bases and J 3 bases, with 13 bases left between them. CDR3 length: 14 amino acids. CDR1 and CDR2 (germline): LGHNA, YNFKEQ. The CDR3 nucleotides are TGTGCCAGCAGCCCTCTGGGGGGTAGCTACGAGCAGTACTTC. It encodes CASSPLGGSYEQYF.

This rearrangement joins TRBV29-1 to TRBJ2-5, with D maybe TRBD1 (7 bases). Trimming shortened V by 0 bases and J by 13 bases, and 12 bases separated the two germline ends. The germline V gene has CDR1 SQVTM and CDR2 ANQGSEA. CDR3 length: 11 residues. DNA of the CDR3: TGCAGCGTTGAAGATGGCCAGGGGGGGTACTTC. Translated, it gives CSVEDGQGGYF.

The chain has TRBV28 and TRBJ2-7; 8 nucleotides agree with TRBD1. After removal of 3 bases from V and 5 bases from J, the junction contained 12 bases not matched to a gene. CDR1 and CDR2 from the germline V gene are MDHEN and SYDVKM. This CDR3 comprises 16 residues. Here the CDR3 reads CASSFPGGAGPNEQYF. The CDR3, as DNA: TGTGCCAGCAGTTTTCCAGGGGGCGCGGGTCCTAACGAGCAGTACTTC.

The rearrangement joins TRBV7-6 to TRBJ1-1; weak D call: TRBD1 (5 bases). The CDR3 consists of 14 residues. Trimming cost V 5 bases and J 10 bases, with 20 bases left between them. CDR1 is SGHVS, CDR2 FNYEAQ, per germline. CDR3 in amino acids: CASSPAVGGVGAFF. Here the CDR3 DNA reads TGTGCCAGCAGCCCCGCGGTGGGAGGGGTGGGAGCTTTCTTT.

The chain is built from TRBV19 and TRBJ1-2; TRBD1 is a possible D gene (5 bases). V was cut by 7 bases and J by 6 bases, with 21 bases left in between. The CDR3 runs to 15 residues. Per germline, CDR1 LNHDA and CDR2 SQIVND (reference sequence). The CDR3 DNA follows: TGTGCCAGTACCGCGACGAGCAGGGCACCTAATGGCTACACCTTC. Translated: CASTATSRAPNGYTF.

The chain combines TRBV11-2 with TRBJ1-4; D is possibly TRBD1 (6 bases). Trimming took off 5 bases at V and 11 bases at J, with 12 bases between the two ends. The CDR3 contains 12 residues. The V gene's germline CDR1 is SGHAT and CDR2 FQNNGV. The CDR3 loop reads CASSEQGRKLFF. For the CDR3, the DNA is TGTGCCAGCAGCGAACAGGGACGGAAACTGTTTTTT.

This clone was seen a handful of times. The genes are TRBV6-5 and TRBJ1-4; TRBD1 matches 7 bases. Germline CDR1 MNHEY, CDR2 SVGAGI. The CDR3 loop spans 15 amino acids. The ends lost 6 bases at V and 8 bases at J; junction bases unmatched: 12. CDR3 in amino acids: CASSKGQPAREKLFF. DNA for the CDR3: TGTGCCAGCAGCAAGGGACAGCCCGCTAGGGAAAAACTGTTTTTT.

The chain combines TRBV28 with TRBJ2-6; D is possibly TRBD1 (6 bases). V lost 8 bases, J lost 0 bases, and 14 bases lay in between. Per the germline V gene, CDR1 is MDHEN and CDR2 is SYDVKM. The CDR3 extends over 16 amino acids. CDR3 loop: CASRGSRGSGANVLTF. The CDR3 DNA reads as TGTGCCAGCCGAGGTTCCAGGGGCTCTGGGGCCAACGTCCTGACTTTC.

The chain combines TRBV28 with TRBJ1-4, with 12 bases identical to TRBD1. J was trimmed by 7 bases and V by 6 bases; bases with no gene match: 9. The length of the CDR3 is 16 residues. The germline V gene has CDR1 MDHEN and CDR2 SYDVKM. The CDR3, as DNA: TGTGCCAGCAGCCCGGGACAGGGGGCGCGGAGTGAAAAACTGTTTTTT. As protein: CASSPGQGARSEKLFF.

V gene TRBV5-1 combines with J gene TRBJ2-7, with no clear D. The germline gives CDR1 SGHRS, CDR2 YFSETQ. The V end lost 0 bases, the J end lost 2 bases, and 9 bases lay between the germline ends. The CDR3 has 14 residues. The CDR3 region is CASSLVSGTYEQYF. CDR3 bases: TGCGCCAGCAGCTTGGTTTCAGGAACCTACGAGCAGTACTTC.

The chain is built from TRBV2 and TRBJ1-3; the match to TRBD1 covers 11 bases. The CDR3 covers 14 residues. Germline CDR1 SNHLY, CDR2 FYNNEI. Trimming at V came to 10 bases and at J to 2 bases, leaving 4 bases not matched to a gene. The CDR3 sequence is CAKGQGATGNTIYF. The CDR3, as DNA: TGTGCCAAAGGACAGGGGGCCACTGGAAACACCATATATTTT.

The J gene is TRBJ2-5, the V gene TRBV30; D is ambiguous. Germline CDR1 is GTSNPN and CDR2 is SVGIG (reference sequence). V was cut by 0 bases and J by 9 bases, with 11 bases left in between. This CDR3 is built from 12 residues. The DNA of the CDR3 is TGTGCCTGGAGTGTATTTCCCCGGGCCCAGTACTTC. Translated: CAWSVFPRAQYF.

This sequence joins TRBV7-2 and TRBJ1-2; no firm D call. Germline V gives CDR1 SGHTA, CDR2 FQGNSA. This CDR3 region has 12 residues. V lost 3 bases and J lost 8, with 10 bases in between. For the CDR3, the DNA is TGTGCCAGCAGCTTTGAGGTTCTCGGCTACACCTTC. Translating gives CASSFEVLGYTF.

Of note for this clone: Other DNA sequences in the same sample also yield this CDR3. The V call is TRBV7-3, the J call TRBJ1-1; a weak D match, TRBD1 (6 bases). Deletions cut 4 bases from V and 4 bases from J, with 10 bases between. Germline lookup yields CDR1 SGHTA and CDR2 FQGTGA. CDR3 length: 13 amino acids. The CDR3 coding sequence is TGTGCCAGCAGCTCTAGGGGGGGCACTGAAGCTTTCTTT. It yields the protein CASSSRGGTEAFF.

This sequence joins TRBV7-9 and TRBJ1-2, with 7 nucleotides matching TRBD1. Germline lookup yields CDR1 SEHNR and CDR2 FQNEAQ (reference sequence). The CDR3 is made up of 16 amino acids. The V and J ends lost 7 bases and 6 bases, in that order; junction bases with no gene match: 17. CDR3 sequence (DNA): TGTGCCAGCACTTGGGCCGCCGGGACAGTGGGGCATGGCTACACCTTC. This sequence encodes CASTWAAGTVGHGYTF.

The chain links TRBV6-1 to TRBJ1-5, with D perhaps matching TRBD1 (5 bases). Germline CDR1 and CDR2: MNHNS and SASEGT. The CDR3 consists of 15 residues. Trimming shortened V by 4 bases and J by 6 bases, and 16 bases separated the two germline ends. The DNA for the CDR3 is TGTGCCAGCAGTGCCGCCCGGGGGTCGGCTCAGCCCCAGCATTTT. It encodes CASSAARGSAQPQHF.

J is TRBJ2-7 and V is TRBV11-2; D ambiguous. The V end was cut by 0 bases, the J end by 5 bases, with 14 bases between. The CDR3 is made up of 15 amino acids. In germline, CDR1 is SGHAT, CDR2 FQNNGV. The CDR3 DNA sequence: TGTGCCAGCAGCTTAGAGCTTCCACAGTTCGACGAGCAGTACTTC. Translated: CASSLELPQFDEQYF.

The chain is built from TRBV11-3 and TRBJ2-4, with D perhaps TRBD2 (6 bases). There are 12 residues in the CDR3. The V end was cut by 0 bases, the J end by 10 bases, with 7 bases between. Germline CDR1 SGHNT, CDR2 YENEEA. The CDR3 nucleotides are TGTGCCAGCAGCTTAGAGCGGGGTATTCAGTACTTC. Its translation: CASSLERGIQYF.

The chain couples TRBV7-9 to TRBJ2-3; 8 bases agree with TRBD2. The CDR3 runs to 14 residues. Germline V CDR1 and CDR2: SEHNR, FQNEAQ (reference sequence). With V trimmed by 5 bases and J by 4 bases, 5 bases remained unmatched. This CDR3 is CASSPGLASDTQYF. Here the CDR3 DNA reads TGTGCCAGCAGCCCTGGACTAGCATCAGATACGCAGTATTTT.

This clone was observed a handful of times. This sequence joins TRBV6-1 and TRBJ2-7; 7 nucleotides agree with TRBD2. This CDR3 contains 12 residues. V shed 6 bases and J 2 bases; nucleotides not matched to a gene: 1. CDR1 is MNHNS and CDR2 is SASEGT in the germline V gene. CDR3 bases: TGTGCCAGCAGGGGGGGGGCCTACGAGCAGTACGTC. Residues: CASRGGAYEQYV.